These 22 T cell receptor beta chains came from one sample sequenced in a study of blood T cell repertoires in COVID-19. TCRdb's copy holds only in-frame clones and misses some; the assay was immunoSEQ multiplex PCR. The data hold approximately 140,000 clones, with more than 75% observed a single time. The sequenced sample consisted of peripheral blood. These receptors all come from an elderly man with acute or convalescent COVID-19.

The CDR3 loop is CASNEGRGFYGYTF. The CDR3 DNA sequence: TGTGCCAGCAATGAGGGCAGGGGGTTCTATGGCTACACCTTC. The V call is TRBV2, the J call TRBJ1-2; TRBD1 matches 7 bases. Trimming cost V 7 bases and J 4 bases; bases outside gene matches: 9. From germline, CDR1 is SNHLY and CDR2 FYNNEI. The CDR3 is 14 amino acids.

This clone has a single count. The chain combines TRBV5-1 with TRBJ2-3, with a possible D match to TRBD2 (5 bases). Trimming took off 3 bases at V and 1 base at J, with 12 bases between the two ends. The V gene's germline CDR1 is SGHRS and CDR2 YFSETQ. The CDR3 is made up of 15 amino acids. The CDR3 protein is CASSYPPRGTDTQYF. CDR3 coding DNA: TGCGCCAGCAGCTACCCTCCGCGGGGCACAGATACGCAGTATTTT.

The chain is built from TRBV19 and TRBJ1-5; D unresolved. V gave up 1 base and J gave up 6 bases, with 10 bases separating them. Germline V gene lookup returns CDR1 LNHDA and CDR2 SQIVND (reference sequence). CDR3 length equals 14 residues. CDR3 coding DNA: TGTGCCAGTAGTATAGGCCAGGCGAGTCAGCCCCAGCATTTT. Translating gives CASSIGQASQPQHF.

The chain recombines TRBV3-1 (or the pseudogene TRBV3-2) with TRBJ2-1, with a tentative D call TRBD1 (6 bases). V dropped 1 base and J dropped 12 bases, with 10 bases sitting between them. Germline V CDR1 and CDR2: LGHDT, YNNKEL (reference sequence). The CDR3 loop spans 12 amino acids. The CDR3: CASSQVEQGQFF. The DNA for the CDR3 is TGTGCCAGCAGCCAAGTTGAACAGGGGCAGTTCTTC.

The chain recombines TRBV18 with TRBJ2-7; D not resolved. Germline loops: CDR1 KGHSH, CDR2 LQKENI. V lost 3 bases and J 6 bases, leaving 12 bases between the germline ends. The CDR3 is 13 residues long. CDR3 sequence: CASSPRLSSEQYF. In nucleotides, the CDR3 is TGTGCCAGCTCACCCCGTCTAAGTAGCGAGCAGTACTTC.

V is TRBV2 and J is TRBJ2-7; D may be TRBD1 (6 bases). The CDR3 covers 15 residues. Per the germline V gene, CDR1 is SNHLY and CDR2 is FYNNEI. The ends were cut back, 0 bases at V and 2 bases at J, with 11 bases in the middle. The CDR3 region has the DNA TGTGCCAGCAGTGAAGCCGGACAGCTGCCCTACGAGCAGTACTTC. Amino acid sequence: CASSEAGQLPYEQYF.

The chain's CDR3 is CASSGETYEQYF. The CDR3, as DNA: TGCGCCAGCAGTGGGGAGACCTACGAGCAGTACTTC. The rearrangement links TRBV23-1 to TRBJ2-7; possibly TRBD2 for D (5 bases). TRBV23-1 is annotated as an ORF whose role is uncertain. V was pared by 5 bases and J by 2 bases, with 7 bases between. There are 12 residues in the CDR3.

A few counts support this clone. The chain is built from TRBV23-1 and TRBJ2-7, with D perhaps TRBD1 (6 bases). TRBV23-1 has ORF status, its function being uncertain. This CDR3 comprises 16 residues. The V end lost 4 bases, the J end lost 3 bases, and 19 bases lay between the germline ends. This CDR3 is CASSRTPTGWLYEQYF. CDR3 nucleotides: TGCGCCAGCAGTCGTACCCCAACAGGGTGGCTCTACGAGCAGTACTTC.

The chain has TRBV7-2 and TRBJ2-7; D is possibly TRBD1 (6 bases). The CDR3 extends over 13 amino acids. Trimming took off 5 bases at V and 2 bases at J, with 10 bases between the two ends. Germline V CDR1 and CDR2: SGHTA, FQGNSA. Here the CDR3 reads CASSTRQAYEQYF. DNA of the CDR3: TGTGCCAGCAGCACTCGACAGGCCTACGAGCAGTACTTC.

The gene calls are TRBV7-9 and TRBJ1-2, with D possibly matching TRBD1 (5 bases). The CDR3 covers 12 residues. In germline, CDR1 is SEHNR, CDR2 FQNEAQ (reference sequence). V was trimmed by 7 bases and J by 5 bases, leaving 11 bases between them. CDR3 sequence (DNA): TGTGCCAGCACCCCAGGGTCGTATGGCTACACCTTC. As protein: CASTPGSYGYTF.

The V gene is TRBV5-1, the J gene TRBJ1-1; TRBD1 aligns across 10 bases. The CDR3 length is 15 residues. CDR1 and CDR2 from the germline V gene are SGHRS and YFSETQ. With V trimmed by 4 bases and J by 4 bases, 7 bases remained unmatched. The CDR3, as DNA: TGCGCCAGCAGCGAAGGGACAGGGGTGAGCACTGAAGCTTTCTTT. It codes for CASSEGTGVSTEAFF.

The chain has TRBV19 and TRBJ2-3, with 10 bases fitting TRBD2. The CDR3 is 19 residues long. Trimming removed 5 bases from V and 0 bases from J; junction bases left unmatched: 14. Germline CDR1 and CDR2: LNHDA and SQIVND (reference sequence). In nucleotides, the CDR3 is TGTGCCAGTAGTTCCCCAACTCGGACTAGCGGTCTTAGCACAGATACGCAGTATTTT. Translating it yields CASSSPTRTSGLSTDTQYF.

The V call is TRBV19, the J call TRBJ2-2, with 7 bases fitting TRBD2. Trimming took 10 bases from V and 1 from J; bases not matched to a gene: 6. Germline V lookup: CDR1 LNHDA, CDR2 SQIVND (reference sequence). The CDR3 contains 14 residues. Written as DNA, the CDR3 is TGTGCCACAATGCTAGCGGTGAACACCGGGGAGCTGTTTTTT. This gives the protein CATMLAVNTGELFF. The variable domain in full, completed from reference TRBV19 and TRBJ2-2, reads DGGITQSPKYLFRKEGQNVTLSCEQNLNHDAMYWYRQDPGQGLRLIYYSQIVNDFQKGDIAEGYSVSREKKESFPLTVTSAQKNPTAFYLCATMLAVNTGELFFGEGSRLTVL.

This clone came up a few times. The rearrangement links TRBV5-4 to TRBJ1-2, with 9 positions matching TRBD1. V dropped 0 bases and J dropped 0; count of bases not matched to a gene: 6. CDR1 is SGHNT, CDR2 YYREEE, per germline (reference sequence). This CDR3 spans 17 amino acids. CDR3 in amino acids: CASSLAGGQGANYGYTF. The CDR3 nucleotides are TGTGCCAGCAGCTTGGCCGGGGGACAGGGAGCTAACTATGGCTACACCTTC.

This chain connects TRBV6-5 to TRBJ2-5, with TRBD1 identical over 11 bases. This CDR3 region has 15 residues. Looked up from germline, CDR1 is MNHEY and CDR2 is SVGAGI. Germline trimming cut 6 bases from V and 2 bases from J; bases unmatched to any gene: 5. The CDR3: CASSPGTGGQETQYF. The CDR3 coding sequence is TGTGCCAGCAGCCCCGGGACAGGGGGGCAAGAGACCCAGTACTTC.

This sequence joins TRBV29-1 and TRBJ1-2; a possible D gene is TRBD1 (6 bases). The V gene lost 4 bases and the J gene lost 1 base, with 13 bases spanning the gap. Germline V CDR1 and CDR2: SQVTM, ANQGSEA. The CDR3 sequence is 14 residues long. The CDR3 coding sequence is TGCAGCGTTGCTTGGACAGCTATTAACTATGGCTACACCTTC. Amino acid sequence: CSVAWTAINYGYTF.

The CDR3 reads CASSLTGVVKTQYF. For the CDR3, the DNA is TGTGCCAGCAGTTTGACAGGGGTCGTGAAGACCCAGTACTTC. The rearrangement joins TRBV27 to TRBJ2-5; 8 bases agree with TRBD1. Trimming cost V 3 bases and J 6 bases; bases outside gene matches: 6. CDR3 length: 14 residues. CDR1 is MNHEY and CDR2 is SMNVEV in the germline V gene (reference sequence).

This chain links TRBV6-1 with TRBJ1-6; possibly TRBD1 for D (6 bases). Germline V lookup: CDR1 MNHNS, CDR2 SASEGT. V was trimmed by 1 base and J by 3 bases, leaving 10 bases between them. The CDR3 contains 16 residues. CDR3: CASSEDRVVYNSPLHF. CDR3 bases: TGTGCCAGCAGTGAAGACAGGGTTGTCTATAATTCACCCCTCCACTTT.

This chain uses TRBV2 with TRBJ1-1; 11 bases line up with TRBD1. CDR1 SNHLY and CDR2 FYNNEI come from the germline V gene. The V gene end was trimmed by 4 bases and the J gene end by 2 bases; junction bases not matched to a gene: 3. The CDR3 is 15 amino acids. The CDR3 reads CASSGTGGLNTEAFF. The CDR3 DNA sequence: TGTGCCAGCAGTGGGACAGGGGGCTTAAACACTGAAGCTTTCTTT.

The CDR3 protein is CASSRGSSSYNSPLHF. In DNA form, the CDR3 reads TGCGCCAGCAGCCGAGGGAGCAGCTCCTATAATTCACCCCTCCACTTT. This sequence joins TRBV4-1 and TRBJ1-6; D unresolved. CDR3 length: 16 residues. CDR1 is MGHRA, CDR2 YSYEKL, per germline. With 4 bases removed from V and 0 bases from J, the gap between germline ends came to 10 bases.

The chain links TRBV5-4 to TRBJ2-7, with 12 positions matching TRBD2. Germline lookup yields CDR1 SGHNT and CDR2 YYREEE (reference sequence). This CDR3 is 15 amino acids long. With V trimmed by 4 bases and J by 2 bases, 4 bases remained unmatched. CDR3 region: CASSTLAGGTYEQYF. As DNA, the CDR3 is TGTGCCAGCAGCACACTAGCGGGAGGTACCTACGAGCAGTACTTC.

This clone came up a few times. CDR3 coding DNA: TGTGCCAGCAGTTGGGGTGAGCGGGAGACCCAGTACTTC. Translation: CASSWGERETQYF. The chain joins TRBV12-3 or TRBV12-4 to TRBJ2-5, with a tentative D call TRBD2 (5 bases). This CDR3 is built from 13 residues. V shed 4 bases and J shed 5 bases, with 11 bases lying between them.